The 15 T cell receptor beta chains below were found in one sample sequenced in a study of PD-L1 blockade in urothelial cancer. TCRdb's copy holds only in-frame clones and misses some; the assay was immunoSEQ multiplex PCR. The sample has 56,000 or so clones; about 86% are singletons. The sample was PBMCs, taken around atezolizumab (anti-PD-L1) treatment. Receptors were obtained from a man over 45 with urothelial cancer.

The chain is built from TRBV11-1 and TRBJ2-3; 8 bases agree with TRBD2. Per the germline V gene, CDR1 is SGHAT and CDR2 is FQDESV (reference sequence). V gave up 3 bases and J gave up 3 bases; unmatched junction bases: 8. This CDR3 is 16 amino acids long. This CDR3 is CASSFSAGGRTDTQYF. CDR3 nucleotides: TGTGCCAGCAGCTTCTCCGCCGGCGGGAGGACAGATACGCAGTATTTT. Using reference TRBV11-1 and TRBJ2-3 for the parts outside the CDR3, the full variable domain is EAEVAQSPRYKITEKSQAVAFWCDPISGHATLYWYRQILGQGPELLVQFQDESVVDDSQLPKDRFSAERLKGVDSTLKIQPAELGDSAMYLCASSFSAGGRTDTQYFGPGTRLTVL.

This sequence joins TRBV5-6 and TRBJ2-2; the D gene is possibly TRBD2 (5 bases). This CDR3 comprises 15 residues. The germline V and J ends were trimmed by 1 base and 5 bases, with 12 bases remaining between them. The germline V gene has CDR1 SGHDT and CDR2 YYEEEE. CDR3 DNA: TGTGCCAGCAGCTTGCTTGGCCGGGAAACCGGGGAGCTGTTTTTT. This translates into CASSLLGRETGELFF.

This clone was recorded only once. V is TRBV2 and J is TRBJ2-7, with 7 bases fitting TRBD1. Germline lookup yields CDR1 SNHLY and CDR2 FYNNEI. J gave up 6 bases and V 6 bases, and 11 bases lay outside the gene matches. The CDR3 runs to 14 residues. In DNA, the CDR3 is TGTGCCAGCAGGGGGACAGCCTCTATCGGCGAGCAGTACTTC. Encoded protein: CASRGTASIGEQYF.

The CDR3 sequence is CASSSGGLAGLIGELFF. CDR3 in DNA: TGTGCCAGCAGCTCGGGGGGACTAGCGGGATTGATCGGGGAGCTGTTTTTT. The V call is TRBV7-2, the J call TRBJ2-2; TRBD2 matches 13 bases. Losses at the gene ends were 4 bases for V and 7 bases for J; bases not matched to a gene: 9. Germline-derived CDR1 and CDR2 are SGHTA and FQGNSA. This CDR3 is 17 amino acids long.

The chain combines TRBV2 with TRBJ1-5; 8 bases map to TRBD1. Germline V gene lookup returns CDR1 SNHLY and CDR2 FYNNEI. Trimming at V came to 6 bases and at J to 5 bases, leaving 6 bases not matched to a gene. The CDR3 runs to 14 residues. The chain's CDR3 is CASRRTGFDQPQHF. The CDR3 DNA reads TGTGCCAGCAGGAGGACAGGGTTCGATCAGCCCCAGCATTTT.

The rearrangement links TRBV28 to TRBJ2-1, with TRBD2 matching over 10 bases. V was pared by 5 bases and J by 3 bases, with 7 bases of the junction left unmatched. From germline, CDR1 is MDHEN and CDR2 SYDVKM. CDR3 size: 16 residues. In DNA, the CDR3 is TGTGCCAGCAGTCCCAAACTAGCGGGAAGCTACAATGAGCAGTTCTTC. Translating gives CASSPKLAGSYNEQFF.

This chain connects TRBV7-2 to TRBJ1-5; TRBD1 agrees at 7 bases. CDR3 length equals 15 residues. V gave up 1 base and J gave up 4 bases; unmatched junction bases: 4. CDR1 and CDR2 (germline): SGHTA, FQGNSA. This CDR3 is CASSLGLQGNQPQHF. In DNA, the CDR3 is TGTGCCAGCAGCTTAGGGCTACAGGGGAATCAGCCCCAGCATTTT.

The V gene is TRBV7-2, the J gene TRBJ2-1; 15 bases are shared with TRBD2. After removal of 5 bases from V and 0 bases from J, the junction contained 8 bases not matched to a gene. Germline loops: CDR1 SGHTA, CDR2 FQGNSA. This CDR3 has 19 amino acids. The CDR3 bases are TGTGCCAGCAGCACCCGGGGACTAGCGGGAGGTAGCTCCTACAATGAGCAGTTCTTC. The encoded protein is CASSTRGLAGGSSYNEQFF.

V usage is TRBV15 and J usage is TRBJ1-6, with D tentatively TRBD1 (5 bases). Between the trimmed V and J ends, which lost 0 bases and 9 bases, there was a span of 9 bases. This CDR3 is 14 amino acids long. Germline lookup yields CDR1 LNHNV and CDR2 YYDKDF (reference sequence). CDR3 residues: CATSRDFQGSPLHF. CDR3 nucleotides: TGTGCCACCAGCAGAGATTTCCAGGGTTCACCCCTCCACTTT.

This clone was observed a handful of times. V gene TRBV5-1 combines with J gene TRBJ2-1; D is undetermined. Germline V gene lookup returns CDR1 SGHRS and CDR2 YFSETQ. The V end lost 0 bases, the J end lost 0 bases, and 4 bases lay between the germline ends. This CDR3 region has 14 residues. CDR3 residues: CASSLGSSYNEQFF. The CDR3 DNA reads TGCGCCAGCAGCTTGGGCAGCTCCTACAATGAGCAGTTCTTC.

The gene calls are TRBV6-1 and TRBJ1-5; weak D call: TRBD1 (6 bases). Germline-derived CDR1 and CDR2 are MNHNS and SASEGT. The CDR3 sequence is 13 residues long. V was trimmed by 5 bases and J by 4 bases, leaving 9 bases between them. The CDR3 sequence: CASSKDRNQPQHF. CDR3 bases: TGTGCCAGCAGTAAGGACAGAAATCAGCCCCAGCATTTT.

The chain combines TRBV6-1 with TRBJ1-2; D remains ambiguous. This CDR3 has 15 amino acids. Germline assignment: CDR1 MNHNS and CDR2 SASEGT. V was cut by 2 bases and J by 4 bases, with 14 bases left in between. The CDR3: CASSEQSGGVYGYTF. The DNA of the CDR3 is TGTGCCAGCAGTGAACAGAGTGGAGGCGTCTATGGCTACACCTTC.

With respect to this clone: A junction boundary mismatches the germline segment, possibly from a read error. CDR3: CASSLDGGRGEQFF. The DNA of the CDR3 is TGTGCTAGCAGCTTAGATGGCGGGAGAGGCGAGCAGTTCTTC. V is TRBV7-7 and J is TRBJ2-1; 7 nucleotides agree with TRBD2. Germline-derived CDR1 and CDR2 are SSHAT and FNYEAQ (reference sequence). This CDR3 has 14 amino acids.

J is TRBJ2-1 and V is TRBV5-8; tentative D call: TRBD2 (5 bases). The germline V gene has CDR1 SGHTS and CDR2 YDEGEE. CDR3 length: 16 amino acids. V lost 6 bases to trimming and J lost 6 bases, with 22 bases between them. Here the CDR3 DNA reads TGTGCCAGCAACGATTACGGGGTCCATTTGGGCAATGAGCAGTTCTTC. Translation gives CASNDYGVHLGNEQFF.

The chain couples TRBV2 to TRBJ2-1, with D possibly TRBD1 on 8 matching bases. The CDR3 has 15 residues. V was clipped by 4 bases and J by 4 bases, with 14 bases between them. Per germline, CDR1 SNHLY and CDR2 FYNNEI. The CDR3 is CASSGEQGGYNEQFF. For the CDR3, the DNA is TGTGCCAGCAGTGGGGAACAGGGGGGGTACAATGAGCAGTTCTTC.